This T cell receptor (beta chain) came from a study of T cells after yellow fever vaccination. A 5'RACE template-switching step, the method used to make TCR cDNA, added a universal primer site and UMIs. TCRdb reprocessed the 5' RACE reads with MiXCR, giving one entry per CDR3 protein. The table lists a few hundred thousand distinct CDR3 sequences, roughly 4.3% of them singletons. This clonotype has a count of ten or more. Trimming removed 5 bases from V and 9 bases from J, with 20 bases in between. Germline V gene sequence: CDR1 SGHKS, CDR2 YYEKEE (reference sequence). This CDR3 region has 14 residues.

The TCR originated in a man aged 18-30 years who received the YFV17D yellow fever vaccine. The chain links TRBV5-5 to TRBJ2-5; D is unclear. This specimen consisted of PBMCs, obtained 5 days after the yellow fever booster vaccination. Written as DNA, the CDR3 is TGTGCCAGCAGTCTAGGACCGGCCCCAAGGGCCCAGTACTTC. It specifies CASSLGPAPRAQYF. The entire variable domain, with the rest obtained from reference TRBV5-5 and TRBJ2-5, is as follows: DAGVTQSPTHLIKTRGQQVTLRCSPISGHKSVSWYQQVLGQGPQFIFQYYEKEERGRGNFPDRFSARQFPNYSSELNVNALLLGDSALYLCASSLGPAPRAQYFGPGTRLLVL.